The rows below give T cell receptor beta chains drawn from one sample of a study of cytomegalovirus exposure and HLA in healthy donors. Repertoires were generated with immunoSEQ multiplex PCR, while TCRdb's copy carries only in-frame clones and drops some. The data contain tens of thousands of clones, roughly 80% of them singletons. The sample consisted of PBMCs. These receptors were obtained from a male donor in good health and CMV-seronegative. CDR3s include the opening cysteine and the closing phenylalanine or tryptophan. The D gene is left open where the match is weak. Rows give clone size only sometimes, using once, few, many, or a class for an expanded clone.

v_gene	abundance	d_gene	j_gene	CDR3nt	CDR3aa
TRBV6-1	.	.	TRBJ1-5	TGTGCCAGCAGTGAAATGGACCGGGGATATAGCAATCAGCCCCAGCATTTT	CASSEMDRGYSNQPQHF
TRBV4-1	once	.	TRBJ1-2	TGCGCCAGCAGCCAAGACCCGGGAGCGCGGAACTATGGCTACACCTTC	CASSQDPGARNYGYTF
TRBV6-5	.	.	TRBJ1-2	TGTGCCAGCAGTAAGTCGACAGGTCTAAATGGCTACACCTTC	CASSKSTGLNGYTF
TRBV4-2	.	TRBD2	TRBJ2-3	TGTGCCAGCAGCCAAGTAATAGCGGGGCCGGGAGATACGCAGTATTTT	CASSQVIAGPGDTQYF
TRBV6-1	.	.	TRBJ1-1	TGTGCCAGCACTAACGTACAGGGAGCTTTCTTT	CASTNVQGAFF
TRBV2	.	.	TRBJ2-1	TGTGCCAGCAGTGAATGGAGGGTGGGGTTCTTC	CASSEWRVGFF
TRBV2	.	TRBD2	TRBJ2-7	TGTGCCAGCAGTGAAGCTGGTAGCGGGGGGCTCGGACGGTACGAGCAGTACTTC	CASSEAGSGGLGRYEQYF
TRBV10-2	once	TRBD1	TRBJ1-2	TGCGCCAGCAGTCCGGCGGACAGGGGGCGTGGCTACACCTTC	CASSPADRGRGYTF
TRBV27	once	.	TRBJ2-7	TGTGCCAGCCAGCCCTTCCGTGCAGGGAACTACGAGCAGTACTTC	CASQPFRAGNYEQYF
TRBV12-5	.	.	TRBJ2-1	TGTGCTAGTGGTTTGGACTCCGGGGGTTTTAGTGAGCAGTTCTTC	CASGLDSGGFSEQFF
TRBV28	.	.	TRBJ1-2	TGTGCCAGCAGTCGCCCATTGGGGAGTGGCTATGGCTACACCTTC	CASSRPLGSGYGYTF
TRBV6-6	.	.	TRBJ1-2	TGTGCCAGCAGTTACCCGGGTCGTGGGGGGAGTGGCTACACCTTC	CASSYPGRGGSGYTF
TRBV6-1	.	.	TRBJ2-3	TGTGCCAGCAGTGAAGCCTCGACAGGTAAAACAGATACGCAGTATTTT	CASSEASTGKTDTQYF
TRBV5-3	.	.	TRBJ1-5	TGTGCCAGAAGCTCCAATCCCATCGTGGAGGGGTATCAGCCCCAGAATTTT	CARSSNPIVEGYQPQNF
TRBV29-1	.	.	TRBJ2-5	TGCAGCTTACCGTTGAAACAGGTGAGGGGGGAGACCCAGTACTTC	CSLPLKQVRGETQYF
TRBV29-1	.	.	TRBJ1-2	TGCAGCGTTGACGGTTACGGGGGGCGCAGCTATGGCTACACCTTC	CSVDGYGGRSYGYTF
TRBV30	.	TRBD1	TRBJ1-5	TGTGCCTGGAGTATTACAGGGGGCGGGAATCAGCCCCAGCATTTT	CAWSITGGGNQPQHF
TRBV15	.	TRBD1	TRBJ1-5	TGTGCCACCAGCGCTCGCGGTTGGGGGCTGGGACAGCCCCAGAATTTT	CATSARGWGLGQPQNF
TRBV25-1	.	.	TRBJ1-6	TGTGCCAGCAGTGAACTGGCAGGGAAGGACAGTTCACCCCTCCACTTT	CASSELAGKDSSPLHF
TRBV5-4	few	.	TRBJ2-1	TGTGCCAGCAGCCTTACAGGAAACAACAATGAGCAGTTCTTC	CASSLTGNNNEQFF
TRBV28	.	TRBD1	TRBJ1-1	TGTGCCAGCATGGACAGGGGTCGTAACACTGAAGCTTTCTTT	CASMDRGRNTEAFF
TRBV6-5	.	.	TRBJ2-7	TGTGCCAGCAGGCCGGGTGTCTACGAGCAGTACTTC	CASRPGVYEQYF